The 32 T cell receptor beta chains below all came from one sample that was sequenced in a study of T cells after yellow fever vaccination. TCRdb reprocessed the 5' RACE reads with MiXCR, giving one entry per CDR3 protein. The sample carries over 250,000 distinct CDR3 sequences, around 5.2% recorded once. The specimen comprised CD4+ T cells sorted from PBMCs, sampled on the day of the yellow fever booster vaccination. These receptors came from a man younger than 35 who received the YFV17D yellow fever vaccine.

The sample holds many counts of this clonotype. This chain links TRBV18 with TRBJ1-1; 8 bases line up with TRBD1. The V gene's germline CDR1 is KGHSH and CDR2 LQKENI. CDR3 length: 14 residues. V was pared by 5 bases and J by 1 base, with 3 bases of the junction left unmatched. The CDR3 DNA sequence: TGTGCCAGCTCAGCGGGACAGGCGAACACTGAAGCTTTCTTT. Its protein is CASSAGQANTEAFF.

In its sample, this clonotype was seen a few times. The V and J genes are TRBV7-2 and TRBJ1-5; a weak D match, TRBD1 (5 bases). CDR3 size: 15 residues. With 1 base removed from V and 6 bases from J, the gap between germline ends came to 13 bases. From germline, CDR1 is SGHTA and CDR2 FQGNSA. In DNA, the CDR3 is TGTGCCAGCAGCTTAGGGGACTTTGCGGGTCAGCCCCAGCATTTT. Translating gives CASSLGDFAGQPQHF. Complete variable domain (other parts from reference TRBV7-2 and TRBJ1-5): GAGVSQSPSNKVTEKGKDVELRCDPISGHTALYWYRQSLGQGLEFLIYFQGNSAPDKSGLPSDRFSAERTGGSVSTLTIQRTQQEDSAVYLCASSLGDFAGQPQHFGDGTRLSIL.

The chain joins TRBV3-1 to TRBJ1-3; D remains unclear. Trimming removed 7 bases at V and 0 bases at J, with 10 bases between. The germline V gene encodes CDR1 LGHDT and CDR2 YNNKEL (reference sequence). The CDR3 has 14 residues. The chain's CDR3 is CASTNQFSGNTIYF. CDR3 DNA sequence: TGTGCCAGCACGAACCAGTTCTCTGGAAACACCATATATTTT.

The V call is TRBV4-3, the J call TRBJ2-6, with D unclear. The V gene lost 0 bases and the J gene lost 0 bases, with 6 bases spanning the gap. The CDR3 loop spans 16 amino acids. The germline V gene has CDR1 LGHNA and CDR2 YSLEER. Here the CDR3 reads CASSQDLGSGANVLTF. The CDR3 DNA is TGCGCCAGCAGCCAAGATTTAGGCTCTGGGGCCAACGTCCTGACTTTC.

This sequence joins TRBV25-1 and TRBJ1-4; 9 bases are a match to TRBD1. This CDR3 is built from 15 residues. V shed 3 bases, J shed 6 bases, and the junction held 5 bases outside the gene matches. The germline V gene has CDR1 MGHDK and CDR2 SYGVNS. This CDR3 reads CASSEVTGGYEKLFF. As DNA, the CDR3 is TGTGCCAGCAGTGAGGTGACAGGGGGGTATGAAAAACTGTTTTTT.

The gene calls are TRBV3-1 and TRBJ1-2; D is ambiguous. Germline CDR1 and CDR2: LGHDT and YNNKEL (reference sequence). The CDR3 loop spans 15 amino acids. V was pared by 4 bases and J by 1 base, with 13 bases between. CDR3 coding DNA: TGTGCCAGCAGCCTCCGAGTAAGAATTAACTATGGCTACACCTTC. It translates to CASSLRVRINYGYTF.

This clonotype has at least ten counts. The gene calls are TRBV6-1 and TRBJ2-2; 10 bases fit TRBD2. The germline gives CDR1 MNHNS, CDR2 SASEGT. The CDR3 is 16 residues long. V shed 5 bases and J 4 bases; nucleotides not matched to a gene: 7. The DNA for the CDR3 is TGTGCCAGCAGTCCCCTAATAGCGGGGGGCACCGGGGAGCTGTTTTTT. It is translated as CASSPLIAGGTGELFF.

There are a few counts of this clonotype. The chain joins TRBV9 to TRBJ2-4; either TRBD1 or TRBD2 may fit D (6 bases each). In germline, CDR1 is SGDLS, CDR2 YYNGEE. The CDR3 length is 15 residues. V lost 1 base and J 1 base, leaving 9 bases between the germline ends. The CDR3 is CASSVSGAAKNIQYF. CDR3 bases: TGTGCCAGCAGCGTATCGGGGGCGGCCAAAAACATTCAGTACTTC.

The V call is TRBV15, the J call TRBJ2-7; possibly TRBD2 for D (7 bases). V was cut by 0 bases and J by 7 bases, with 10 bases left in between. CDR3 length: 13 amino acids. Germline CDR1 and CDR2: LNHNV and YYDKDF (reference sequence). The CDR3 nucleotides are TGTGCCACCAGCAGAGACAGGGGAGGGGAGCAGTACGTC. Protein: CATSRDRGGEQYV.

This clonotype showed up many times. The V call is TRBV4-3, the J call TRBJ2-7; 9 nucleotides line up with TRBD1. Germline CDR1 is LGHNA and CDR2 is YSLEER. The V gene end was trimmed by 5 bases and the J gene end by 1 base; junction bases not matched to a gene: 6. The length of the CDR3 is 15 residues. CDR3: CASSYDRGGSYEQYF. CDR3 DNA: TGCGCCAGCAGCTATGACAGGGGGGGATCCTACGAGCAGTACTTC.

This clonotype was detected only a few times. This chain links TRBV11-2 with TRBJ1-2; D is unresolved. The CDR3 is 14 amino acids. Trimming removed 5 bases at V and 3 bases at J, with 13 bases between. Germline-derived CDR1 and CDR2 are SGHAT and FQNNGV. CDR3 coding DNA: TGTGCCAGCAGCCCCCGAGTGGGCTACTATGGCTACACCTTC. It codes for CASSPRVGYYGYTF.

This clonotype was found many times. V and J are TRBV12-3 or TRBV12-4 and TRBJ1-5; 7 nucleotides match TRBD1. The CDR3 runs 15 residues. V gave up 4 bases and J gave up 1 base; unmatched junction bases: 4. The CDR3 nucleotides are TGTGCCAGCAGTTGGGGGGACAGAAGCAATCAGCCCCAGCATTTT. Protein sequence: CASSWGDRSNQPQHF.

The chain combines TRBV5-1 with TRBJ2-3, with 10 bases matching TRBD1. The junction had 3 bases not matched to a gene; V was cut back by 0 bases and J by 2 bases. Germline loops: CDR1 SGHRS, CDR2 YFSETQ. CDR3 length: 16 amino acids. The CDR3 sequence: CASSLGGQGPTDTQYF. CDR3 bases: TGCGCCAGCAGCTTGGGGGGACAGGGGCCCACAGATACGCAGTATTTT.

This clonotype has a count of ten or more. The V and J genes are TRBV5-8 and TRBJ2-3; 7 positions agree with TRBD1. V dropped 4 bases and J dropped 3; count of bases not matched to a gene: 11. This CDR3 region has 16 residues. Germline V CDR1 and CDR2: SGHTS, YDEGEE. CDR3 in amino acids: CASSPGTASLTDTQYF. CDR3 in DNA: TGTGCCAGCAGCCCCGGGACAGCCAGTTTGACAGATACGCAGTATTTT.

This clonotype turned up a few times. This rearrangement joins TRBV24-1 to TRBJ2-1, with D perhaps TRBD1 or TRBD2 (6 bases each). Trimming removed 10 bases at V and 2 bases at J, with 20 bases between. Looked up from germline, CDR1 is KGHDR and CDR2 is SFDVKD. The CDR3 covers 16 residues. This chain's CDR3 is CATSPGAARPYNEQFF. DNA for the CDR3: TGTGCCACAAGCCCGGGGGCGGCAAGACCCTACAATGAGCAGTTCTTC.

The chain is built from TRBV5-1 and TRBJ2-5; TRBD2 aligns across 7 bases. Germline values: CDR1 SGHRS, CDR2 YFSETQ. V gave up 3 bases and J gave up 3 bases; unmatched junction bases: 5. The CDR3 covers 14 residues. CDR3 in DNA: TGCGCCAGCAGCTCTGGGGGGGAAGAAGAGACCCAGTACTTC. Translation gives CASSSGGEEETQYF.

This clonotype occurred a few times. The chain uses TRBV4-1 and TRBJ2-5; no clear D gene. The CDR3 covers 19 residues. V shed 1 base and J shed 0 bases, with 21 bases lying between them. Per germline, CDR1 MGHRA and CDR2 YSYEKL. The CDR3 sequence is CASSQVTQKPGPYQETQYF. DNA for the CDR3: TGCGCCAGCAGCCAAGTAACCCAAAAGCCGGGCCCCTACCAAGAGACCCAGTACTTC.

The chain links TRBV28 to TRBJ1-1; D unresolved. V lost 9 bases to trimming and J lost 1 base, with 12 bases between them. The CDR3 loop spans 13 amino acids. Per germline, CDR1 MDHEN and CDR2 SYDVKM. CDR3 loop: CASRAPWNTEAFF. CDR3 DNA sequence: TGTGCCAGTAGGGCGCCCTGGAACACTGAAGCTTTCTTT.

This clonotype was recorded a few times. The chain joins TRBV4-1 to TRBJ1-1; TRBD1 agrees at 9 bases. The CDR3 is 15 residues long. CDR1 and CDR2 (germline): MGHRA, YSYEKL. V lost 6 bases to trimming and J lost 10 bases; unmatched junction nucleotides: 15. The CDR3 bases are TGCGCCAGCAGACCGGGACAGGGAACCCCCGATGGAGCTTTCTTT. Its translation: CASRPGQGTPDGAFF.

The chain joins TRBV10-1 to TRBJ2-7; D is undetermined. Germline V lookup: CDR1 WNHNN, CDR2 SYGVQD (reference sequence). Trimming removed 0 bases from V and 4 bases from J, with 7 bases in between. The CDR3 covers 13 residues. The CDR3, as DNA: TGCGCCAGCAGTGAGTCGGACGGTTACGAGCAGTACTTC. Residues: CASSESDGYEQYF.

In this sample, this clonotype turned up many times. CDR3 protein: CASSLEAGGETQYF. CDR3 DNA sequence: TGTGCCAGCAGCTTAGAAGCAGGGGGGGAGACCCAGTACTTC. The genes are TRBV11-2 and TRBJ2-5, with a possible D match to TRBD1 (7 bases). The CDR3 consists of 14 residues. Trimming stripped 0 bases from V and 5 bases from J, with 10 bases between. The germline V gene encodes CDR1 SGHAT and CDR2 FQNNGV.

In its sample, this clonotype was seen a few times. V is TRBV11-2 and J is TRBJ2-1; D might be TRBD1 or TRBD2, each matching 5 bases. Trimming pared 4 bases from V and 1 base from J, leaving 14 bases between. There are 16 residues in the CDR3. CDR1 and CDR2 (germline): SGHAT, FQNNGV. CDR3 coding DNA: TGTGCCAGCAGCTCTACCAGAGGGGCTTCCTACAATGAGCAGTTCTTC. Amino acid sequence: CASSSTRGASYNEQFF.

This clonotype was detected many times. V is TRBV5-1 and J is TRBJ1-1; 9 bases line up with TRBD1. Trimming cost V 3 bases and J 5 bases; bases outside gene matches: 8. From germline, CDR1 is SGHRS and CDR2 YFSETQ. CDR3 length: 15 amino acids. CDR3: CASSSQGARGTEAFF. The CDR3 region has the DNA TGCGCCAGCAGCTCACAGGGGGCGCGGGGTACTGAAGCTTTCTTT. Full variable domain (rest looked up from reference TRBV5-1 and TRBJ1-1): KAGVTQTPRYLIKTRGQQVTLSCSPISGHRSVSWYQQTPGQGLQFLFEYFSETQRNKGNFPGRFSGRQFSNSRSEMNVSTLELGDSALYLCASSSQGARGTEAFFGQGTRLTVV.

This clonotype was counted only a few times. The CDR3 spells CATATGNNQPQHF. The DNA of the CDR3 is TGTGCCACCGCGACAGGGAACAATCAGCCCCAGCATTTT. V is TRBV7-2 and J is TRBJ1-5; 7 bases match TRBD1. The CDR3 is 13 residues long. CDR1 and CDR2 from the germline V gene are SGHTA and FQGNSA. The V segment lost 10 bases and the J segment 3 bases; nucleotides outside the gene matches: 6. Based on the CDR3 plus reference TRBV7-2 and TRBJ1-5, the full variable domain is GAGVSQSPSNKVTEKGKDVELRCDPISGHTALYWYRQSLGQGLEFLIYFQGNSAPDKSGLPSDRFSAERTGGSVSTLTIQRTQQEDSAVYLCATATGNNQPQHFGDGTRLSIL.

At least ten counts were recorded for this clonotype. CDR3 loop: CASSQDYDVTFF. CDR3 bases: TGTGCCAGCAGCCAAGATTATGACGTTACGTTCTTC. This chain uses TRBV14 with TRBJ2-1; no clear D. The CDR3 runs 12 residues. Trimming stripped 0 bases from V and 15 bases from J, with 12 bases between. Germline V CDR1 and CDR2: SGHDN, FVKESK.

This clonotype has a handful of counts. The chain combines TRBV7-2 with TRBJ2-7; a possible D gene is TRBD2 (5 bases). Germline V gene lookup returns CDR1 SGHTA and CDR2 FQGNSA. This CDR3 has 13 residues. The germline V and J ends were trimmed by 4 bases and 4 bases, with 11 bases remaining between them. The CDR3, as DNA: TGTGCCAGCAGCTCGGGGTGGCAGTACGAGCAGTACTTC. Translation gives CASSSGWQYEQYF. Based on the CDR3 plus reference TRBV7-2 and TRBJ2-7, the full variable domain is GAGVSQSPSNKVTEKGKDVELRCDPISGHTALYWYRQSLGQGLEFLIYFQGNSAPDKSGLPSDRFSAERTGGSVSTLTIQRTQQEDSAVYLCASSSGWQYEQYFGPGTRLTVT.

The chain carries TRBV6-1 and TRBJ2-7; D is possibly TRBD2 (6 bases). The CDR3 extends over 14 amino acids. Germline values: CDR1 MNHNS, CDR2 SASEGT. V was cut by 7 bases and J by 7 bases, with 20 bases left in between. The CDR3 coding sequence is TGTGCCAGCACCATTGGTGGGGGAGGACGGGAGCAGTACTTC. Translation: CASTIGGGGREQYF.

The V gene is TRBV7-2, the J gene TRBJ2-5; 7 nucleotides align to TRBD2. V shed 6 bases, J shed 4 bases, and the junction held 11 bases outside the gene matches. Germline CDR1 is SGHTA and CDR2 is FQGNSA. This CDR3 has 15 amino acids. The CDR3 is CASSPRRTRRETQYF. The CDR3 nucleotides are TGTGCCAGCAGTCCCAGGAGGACTAGGAGAGAGACCCAGTACTTC.

V gene TRBV4-1 combines with J gene TRBJ1-1; no definite D call. Germline V gives CDR1 MGHRA, CDR2 YSYEKL. This CDR3 has 18 amino acids. The ends were cut back, 1 base at V and 0 bases at J, with 18 bases in the middle. This CDR3 reads CASSQGGFGGTLNTEAFF. The CDR3 DNA reads TGCGCCAGCAGCCAAGGGGGATTCGGCGGAACTCTGAACACTGAAGCTTTCTTT.

This clonotype occurred a few times. The chain is built from TRBV7-2 and TRBJ1-5; D remains ambiguous. V was cut by 1 base and J by 0 bases, with 10 bases left in between. This CDR3 is built from 16 residues. CDR1 and CDR2 from the germline V gene are SGHTA and FQGNSA. The CDR3 nucleotides are TGTGCCAGCAGCTTAGTGGTCGGGGATAGCAATCAGCCCCAGCATTTT. It translates to CASSLVVGDSNQPQHF.

The V gene is TRBV6-2 or TRBV6-3, the J gene TRBJ1-6; a possible D gene is TRBD1 (5 bases). Trimming stripped 4 bases from V and 8 bases from J, with 9 bases between. The CDR3 is 13 amino acids. In germline, CDR1 is MNHEY, CDR2 SVGEGT. The DNA of the CDR3 is TGTGCCAGCAGTTGGACAAGTTATTCACCCCTCCACTTT. Translating it yields CASSWTSYSPLHF.

The chain couples TRBV5-6 to TRBJ2-4; a possible D gene is TRBD2 (6 bases). Trimming stripped 2 bases from V and 8 bases from J, with 20 bases between. Germline CDR1 and CDR2: SGHDT and YYEEEE. This CDR3 comprises 16 residues. Written as DNA, the CDR3 is TGTGCCAGCAGCTTCGCTAGCGCCGTGGTCAGGGACATTCAGTACTTC. This sequence encodes CASSFASAVVRDIQYF.